This TCR beta chain was sequenced for a study of T-cell memory formation after mild COVID-19. General study findings and limits: Of the contracting clones, CD4+ ones lay mainly in CM and EM, and CD8+ ones in EMRA. Certain responding clones were present in pre-infection memory, suggesting participation of cross-reactive memory. CD4+ bias marked clones expanding day 15 to 37, unlike balanced contracting clones.

From 5'RACE with constant-segment primers came TCR alpha and TCR beta cDNA libraries that carried sample barcodes and UMIs. TCRdb recomputed calls from the 5' RACE reads with MiXCR, one row per CDR3 protein. Of around 510,000 distinct CDR3 sequences listed, about a fifth were seen once; the top ten hold roughly 9.1%. Germline V gene data show CDR1 as SGHTA and CDR2 as FQGTGA. V dropped 4 bases and J dropped 4; count of bases not matched to a gene: 5. CDR3 length: 14 amino acids. Worth noting for this clonotype: What it recognizes is unknown.

Sequencing used PBMCs or a T cell subset sorted from them (not recorded which). This chain uses TRBV7-3 with TRBJ2-3; 7 bases map to TRBD1. The source is an adult woman who had mild COVID-19 (a few samples of this study predate the infection). Cell type and time point are not known. The CDR3 protein is CASSSHRGADTQYF. The DNA of the CDR3 is TGTGCCAGCAGCTCCCACAGGGGCGCAGATACGCAGTATTTT.